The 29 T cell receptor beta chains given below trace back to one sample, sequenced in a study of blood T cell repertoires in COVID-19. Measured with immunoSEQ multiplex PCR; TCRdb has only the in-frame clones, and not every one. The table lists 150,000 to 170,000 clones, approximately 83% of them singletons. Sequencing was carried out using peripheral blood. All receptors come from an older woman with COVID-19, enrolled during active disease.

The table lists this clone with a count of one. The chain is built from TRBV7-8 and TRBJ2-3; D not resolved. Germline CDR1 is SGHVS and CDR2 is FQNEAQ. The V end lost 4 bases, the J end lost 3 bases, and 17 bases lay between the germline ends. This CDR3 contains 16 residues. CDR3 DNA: TGTGCCAGCAGCTATTATCACGGTAGTATGACAGATACGCAGTATTTT. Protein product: CASSYYHGSMTDTQYF.

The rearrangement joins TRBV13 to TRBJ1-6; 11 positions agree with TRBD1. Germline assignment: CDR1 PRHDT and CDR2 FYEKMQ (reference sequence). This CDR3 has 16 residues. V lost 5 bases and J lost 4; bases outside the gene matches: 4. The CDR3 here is CASSGQGARYNSPLHF. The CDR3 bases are TGTGCCAGCAGCGGACAGGGGGCCCGTTATAATTCACCCCTCCACTTT.

The CDR3 spells CASSSRGSANEKLFF. In DNA form, the CDR3 reads TGTGCCAGCAGTTCCAGGGGATCGGCTAATGAAAAACTGTTTTTT. The chain combines TRBV6-5 with TRBJ1-4; D may be TRBD1 (6 bases). From germline, CDR1 is MNHEY and CDR2 SVGAGI. With 4 bases removed from V and 3 bases from J, the gap between germline ends came to 12 bases. This CDR3 is built from 15 residues.

Here the CDR3 DNA reads TGTGCCAGCTCACCCACGACAGCCTCTGGAAACACCATATATTTT. This sequence encodes CASSPTTASGNTIYF. The chain links TRBV18 to TRBJ1-3; D is perhaps TRBD1 (5 bases). The CDR3 is 15 residues long. The ends were cut back, 3 bases at V and 0 bases at J, with 9 bases in the middle. The germline V gene has CDR1 KGHSH and CDR2 LQKENI.

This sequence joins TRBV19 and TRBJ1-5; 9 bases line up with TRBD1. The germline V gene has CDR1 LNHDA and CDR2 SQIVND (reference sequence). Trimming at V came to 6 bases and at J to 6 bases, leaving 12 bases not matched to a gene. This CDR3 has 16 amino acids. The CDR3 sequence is CASSPLDRGNAQPQHF. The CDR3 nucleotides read TGTGCCAGTAGCCCATTAGACAGGGGGAACGCTCAGCCCCAGCATTTT.

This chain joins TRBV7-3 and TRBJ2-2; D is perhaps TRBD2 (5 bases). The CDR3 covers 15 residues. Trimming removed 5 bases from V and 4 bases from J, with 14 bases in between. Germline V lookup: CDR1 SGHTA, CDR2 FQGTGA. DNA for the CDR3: TGTGCCAGCAGCCGGGATTTAGTCGGCACCGGGGAGCTGTTTTTT. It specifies CASSRDLVGTGELFF.

For the CDR3, the DNA is TGTGCCATCAGTGTAAGAGGGAACACTGAAGCTTTCTTT. Residues: CAISVRGNTEAFF. The chain links TRBV10-3 to TRBJ1-1; D is ambiguous. Germline CDR1 reads ENHRY; CDR2 reads SYGVKD. CDR3 length equals 13 residues. Trimming removed 4 bases at V and 1 base at J, with 7 bases between.

CDR3 DNA sequence: TGTGCCATCAGTGAGTCAAGTAGTGAAGCTTTCTTT. Its protein is CAISESSSEAFF. V usage is TRBV10-3 and J usage is TRBJ1-1; D not resolved. Deletions cut 0 bases from V and 7 bases from J, with 6 bases between. This CDR3 has 12 residues. CDR1 is ENHRY and CDR2 is SYGVKD in the germline V gene.

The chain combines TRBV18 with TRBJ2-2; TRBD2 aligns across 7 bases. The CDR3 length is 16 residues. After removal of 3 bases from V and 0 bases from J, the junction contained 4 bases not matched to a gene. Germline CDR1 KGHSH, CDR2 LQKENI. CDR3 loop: CASSPPGLSNTGELFF. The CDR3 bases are TGTGCCAGCTCACCCCCGGGACTATCGAACACCGGGGAGCTGTTTTTT.

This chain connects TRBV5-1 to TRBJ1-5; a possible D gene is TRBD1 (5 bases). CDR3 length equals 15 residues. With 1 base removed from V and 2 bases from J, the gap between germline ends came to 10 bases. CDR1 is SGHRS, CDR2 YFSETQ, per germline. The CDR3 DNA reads TGCGCCAGCAGCTTGTGGGGCGATGGCAATCAGCCCCAGCATTTT. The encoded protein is CASSLWGDGNQPQHF.

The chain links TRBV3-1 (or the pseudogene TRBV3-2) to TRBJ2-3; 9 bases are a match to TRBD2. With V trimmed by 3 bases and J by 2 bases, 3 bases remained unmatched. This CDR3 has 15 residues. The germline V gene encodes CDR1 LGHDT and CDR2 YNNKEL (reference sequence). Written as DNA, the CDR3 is TGTGCCAGCAGCCACGAGCGGGGGGCCACAGATACGCAGTATTTT. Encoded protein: CASSHERGATDTQYF.

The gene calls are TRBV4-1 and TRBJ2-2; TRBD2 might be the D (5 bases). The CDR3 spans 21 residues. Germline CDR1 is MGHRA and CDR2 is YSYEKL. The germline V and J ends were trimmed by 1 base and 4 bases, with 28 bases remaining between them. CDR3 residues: CASSQASLRPSEGRPTGELFF. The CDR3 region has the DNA TGCGCCAGCAGCCAAGCCTCACTCAGACCCTCCGAGGGCCGCCCCACCGGGGAGCTGTTTTTT.

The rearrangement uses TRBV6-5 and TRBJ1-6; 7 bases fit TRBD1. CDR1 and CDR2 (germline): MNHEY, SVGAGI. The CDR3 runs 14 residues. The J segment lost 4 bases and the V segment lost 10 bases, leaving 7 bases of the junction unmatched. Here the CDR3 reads CATWDRNYNSPLHF. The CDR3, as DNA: TGTGCCACCTGGGACAGAAATTATAATTCACCCCTCCACTTT.

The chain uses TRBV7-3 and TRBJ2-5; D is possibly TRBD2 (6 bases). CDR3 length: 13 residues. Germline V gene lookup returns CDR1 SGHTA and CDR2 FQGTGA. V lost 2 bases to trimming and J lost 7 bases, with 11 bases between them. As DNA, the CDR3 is TGTGCCAGCAGCTTAGGCGGGACCTTGACCCAGTACTTC. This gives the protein CASSLGGTLTQYF.

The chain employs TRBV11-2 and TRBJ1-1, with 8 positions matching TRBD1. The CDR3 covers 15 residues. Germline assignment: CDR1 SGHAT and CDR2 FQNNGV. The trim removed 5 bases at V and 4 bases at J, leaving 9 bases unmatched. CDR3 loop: CASSPGQAGRTEAFF. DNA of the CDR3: TGTGCCAGCAGCCCGGGACAGGCGGGTCGCACTGAAGCTTTCTTT.

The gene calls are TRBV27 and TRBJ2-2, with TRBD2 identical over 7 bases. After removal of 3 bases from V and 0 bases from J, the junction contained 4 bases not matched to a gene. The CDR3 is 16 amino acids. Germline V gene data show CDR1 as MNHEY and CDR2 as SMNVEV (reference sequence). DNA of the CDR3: TGTGCCAGCAGTTTGGTAGCGGGTGCGAACACCGGGGAGCTGTTTTTT. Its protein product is CASSLVAGANTGELFF.

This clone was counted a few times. The DNA of the CDR3 is TGCGCCAGCGCTCCCCGGGACTCAACCTACGAGCAGTACTTC. Translation: CASAPRDSTYEQYF. The chain uses TRBV5-1 and TRBJ2-7; D might be TRBD2 (6 bases). The V and J ends lost 7 bases and 2 bases respectively, with 16 bases between them. Germline loops: CDR1 SGHRS, CDR2 YFSETQ. There are 14 residues in the CDR3.

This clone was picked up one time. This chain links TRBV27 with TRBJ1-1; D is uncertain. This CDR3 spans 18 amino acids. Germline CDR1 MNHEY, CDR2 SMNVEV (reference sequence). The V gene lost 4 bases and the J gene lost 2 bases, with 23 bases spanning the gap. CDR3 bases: TGTGCCAGCAGTTATGACATACCCGCCCGGGGTCGAAACACTGAAGCTTTCTTT. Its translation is CASSYDIPARGRNTEAFF.

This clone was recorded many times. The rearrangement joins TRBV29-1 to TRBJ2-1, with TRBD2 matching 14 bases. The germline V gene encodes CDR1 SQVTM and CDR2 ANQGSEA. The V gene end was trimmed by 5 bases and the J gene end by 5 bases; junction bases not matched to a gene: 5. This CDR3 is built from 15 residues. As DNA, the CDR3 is TGCAGCGTTAGCTTGGGACTAGCGGGAGACAATGAGCAGTTCTTC. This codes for CSVSLGLAGDNEQFF.

The CDR3 sequence: CAWSRGVNEQFF. Written as DNA, the CDR3 is TGTGCCTGGAGTCGGGGGGTAAATGAGCAGTTCTTC. This sequence joins TRBV30 and TRBJ2-1; 7 bases match TRBD2. The CDR3 runs 12 residues. Germline lookup yields CDR1 GTSNPN and CDR2 SVGIG (reference sequence). Trimming took 2 bases from V and 7 from J; bases not matched to a gene: 2.

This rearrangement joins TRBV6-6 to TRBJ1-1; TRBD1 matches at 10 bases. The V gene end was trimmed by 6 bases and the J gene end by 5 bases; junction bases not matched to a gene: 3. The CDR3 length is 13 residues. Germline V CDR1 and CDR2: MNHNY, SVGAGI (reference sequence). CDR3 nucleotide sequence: TGTGCCAGCAGCGACAGGGGGCTAACTGAAGCTTTCTTT. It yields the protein CASSDRGLTEAFF.

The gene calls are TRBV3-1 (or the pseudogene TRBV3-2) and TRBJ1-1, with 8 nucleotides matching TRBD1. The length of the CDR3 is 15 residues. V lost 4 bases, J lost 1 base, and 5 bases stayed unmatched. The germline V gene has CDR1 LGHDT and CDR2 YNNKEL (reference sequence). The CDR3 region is CASSPSGGANTEAFF. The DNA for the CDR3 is TGTGCCAGCAGCCCCTCAGGGGGCGCGAACACTGAAGCTTTCTTT.

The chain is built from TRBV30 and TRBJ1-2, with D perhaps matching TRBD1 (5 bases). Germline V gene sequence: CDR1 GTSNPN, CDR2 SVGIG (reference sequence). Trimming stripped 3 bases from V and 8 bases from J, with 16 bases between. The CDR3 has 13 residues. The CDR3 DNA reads TGTGCCTGGAGCGGGGACTTAGTGGGGGGCTACACCTTC. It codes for CAWSGDLVGGYTF.

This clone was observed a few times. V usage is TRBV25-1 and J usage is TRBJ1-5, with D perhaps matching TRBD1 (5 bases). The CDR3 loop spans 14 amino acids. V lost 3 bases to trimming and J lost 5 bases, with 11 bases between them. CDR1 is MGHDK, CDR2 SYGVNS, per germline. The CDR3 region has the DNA TGTGCCAGCAGTGACCCGGGACTCCATCAGCCCCAGCATTTT. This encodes CASSDPGLHQPQHF.

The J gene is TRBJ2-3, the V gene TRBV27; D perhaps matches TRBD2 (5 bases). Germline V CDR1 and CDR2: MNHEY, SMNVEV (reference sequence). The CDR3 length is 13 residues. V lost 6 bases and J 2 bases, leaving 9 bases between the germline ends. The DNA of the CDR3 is TGTGCCAGCAGCCTGGGAGTCACAGATACGCAGTATTTT. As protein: CASSLGVTDTQYF.

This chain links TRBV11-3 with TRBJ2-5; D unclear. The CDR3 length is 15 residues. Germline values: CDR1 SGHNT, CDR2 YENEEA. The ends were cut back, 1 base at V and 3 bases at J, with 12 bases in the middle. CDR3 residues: CASSLGTLGEETQYF. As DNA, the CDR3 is TGTGCCAGCAGCTTAGGTACCCTAGGCGAAGAGACCCAGTACTTC. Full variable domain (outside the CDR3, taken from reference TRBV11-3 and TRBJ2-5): EAGVVQSPRYKIIEKKQPVAFWCNPISGHNTLYWYLQNLGQGPELLIRYENEEAVDDSQLPKDRFSAERLKGVDSTLKIQPAELGDSAVYLCASSLGTLGEETQYFGPGTRLLVL.

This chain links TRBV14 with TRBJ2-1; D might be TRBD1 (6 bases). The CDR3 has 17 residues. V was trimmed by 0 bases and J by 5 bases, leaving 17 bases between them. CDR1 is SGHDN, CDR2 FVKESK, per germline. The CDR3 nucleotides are TGTGCCAGCAGCCAAGATAAGGGGATAACAGGGAACAATGAGCAGTTCTTC. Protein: CASSQDKGITGNNEQFF.

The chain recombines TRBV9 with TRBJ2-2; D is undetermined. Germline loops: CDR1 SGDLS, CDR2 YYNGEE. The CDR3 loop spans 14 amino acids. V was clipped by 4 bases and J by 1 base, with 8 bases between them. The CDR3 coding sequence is TGTGCCAGCAGCTTCAGTGAGAACACCGGGGAGCTGTTTTTT. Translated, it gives CASSFSENTGELFF.

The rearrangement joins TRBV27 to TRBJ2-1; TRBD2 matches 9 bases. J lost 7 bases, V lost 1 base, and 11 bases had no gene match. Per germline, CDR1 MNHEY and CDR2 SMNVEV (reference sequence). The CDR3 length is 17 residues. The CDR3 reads CASSLYRGGTSMNEQFF. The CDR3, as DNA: TGTGCCAGCAGTTTATATAGGGGAGGGACTAGCATGAATGAGCAGTTCTTC.